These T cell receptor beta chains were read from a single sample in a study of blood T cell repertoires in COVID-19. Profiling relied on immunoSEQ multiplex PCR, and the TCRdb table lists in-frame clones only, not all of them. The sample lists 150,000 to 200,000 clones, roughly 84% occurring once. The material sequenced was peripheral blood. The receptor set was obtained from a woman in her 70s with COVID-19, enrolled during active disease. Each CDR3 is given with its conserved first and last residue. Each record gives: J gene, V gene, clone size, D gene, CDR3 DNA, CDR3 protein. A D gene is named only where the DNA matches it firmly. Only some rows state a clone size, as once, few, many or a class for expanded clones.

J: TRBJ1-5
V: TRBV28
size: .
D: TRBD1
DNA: TGTGCCAGCAGTTCCGGACAGGGGGCGAGTCAGCCCCAGCATTTT
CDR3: CASSSGQGASQPQHF

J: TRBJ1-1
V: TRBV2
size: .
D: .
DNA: TGTGCCAGCAGTGAAGTATCGACGGGGAACACTGAAGCTTTCTTT
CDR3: CASSEVSTGNTEAFF

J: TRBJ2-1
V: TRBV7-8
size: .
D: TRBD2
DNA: TGTGCCAGCAGCCCCGAGCCTGCGCGGGGGGCCCTTAATGAGCAGTTCTTC
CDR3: CASSPEPARGALNEQFF

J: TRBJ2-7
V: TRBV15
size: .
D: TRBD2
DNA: TGTGCCACCAAAGGGCTAGCGGGAGAAGAGCAGTACTTC
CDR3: CATKGLAGEEQYF

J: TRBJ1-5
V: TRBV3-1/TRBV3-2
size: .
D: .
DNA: TGTGCCAGCAGCCAAGACCCAGGCTATGGGCCCCAGCATTTT
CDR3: CASSQDPGYGPQHF

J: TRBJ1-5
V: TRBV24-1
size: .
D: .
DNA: TGTGCCACCAGTGATCTTACAGGTAATCAGCCCCAGCATTTT
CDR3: CATSDLTGNQPQHF

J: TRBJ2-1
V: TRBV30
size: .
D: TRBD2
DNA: TGTGCCTGGAGTGCGTCCACTAGCGGGGTGGTTCATGAGCAGTTCTTC
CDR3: CAWSASTSGVVHEQFF

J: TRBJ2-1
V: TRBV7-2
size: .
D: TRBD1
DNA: TGTGCCAGCAGCTTCCGGGACAGGGCCTACAATGAGCAGTTCTTC
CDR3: CASSFRDRAYNEQFF

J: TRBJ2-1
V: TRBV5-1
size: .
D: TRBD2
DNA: TGCGCCAGCAGCTCCGAATCGACTAGCGGGAGTACTGAGCAGTTCTTC
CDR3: CASSSESTSGSTEQFF

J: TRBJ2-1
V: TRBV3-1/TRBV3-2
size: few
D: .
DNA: TGTGCCAGCAGCCGCAGGGTGGATTTATATGAGCAGTTCTTC
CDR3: CASSRRVDLYEQFF

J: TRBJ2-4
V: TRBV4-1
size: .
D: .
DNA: TGCGCCAGCAGCCAAGGTCCACAGTCCTTAGCCAAAAACATTCAGTACTTC
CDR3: CASSQGPQSLAKNIQYF

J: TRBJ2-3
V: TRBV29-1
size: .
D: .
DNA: TGCAGCGCCAAACAGGGTGGAGATACGCAGTATTTT
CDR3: CSAKQGGDTQYF

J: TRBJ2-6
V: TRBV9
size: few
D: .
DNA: TGTGCCAGCAGCCTATCAGGTGGGGCCAACGTCCTGACTTTC
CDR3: CASSLSGGANVLTF

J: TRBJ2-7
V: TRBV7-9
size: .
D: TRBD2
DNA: TGTGCCAGCAGCTTAGCTTTTAGGCTAGCGGGACTCGCCTACGAGCAGTACTTC
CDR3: CASSLAFRLAGLAYEQYF

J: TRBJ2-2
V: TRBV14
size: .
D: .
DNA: TGTGCCAGCAGCCAACAAAGACTATCGTGGGAGCTGTTTTTT
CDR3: CASSQQRLSWELFF

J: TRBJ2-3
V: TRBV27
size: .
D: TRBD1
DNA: TGTGCCAGCAGAAGGGGGCCAGATACGCAGTATTTT
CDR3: CASRRGPDTQYF

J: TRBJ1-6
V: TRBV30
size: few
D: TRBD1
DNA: TGTGCCTCGGACGGAAAGGGGGCATCACCCCTCCACTTT
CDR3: CASDGKGASPLHF

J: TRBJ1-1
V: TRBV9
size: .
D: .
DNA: TGTGCCAGCAGCGGGTCGACCATCACCCCGCGGGCTTTCTTT
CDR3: CASSGSTITPRAFF

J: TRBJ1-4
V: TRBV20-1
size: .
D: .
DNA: TGCAGTGCTAGTTTTGAGGGACTTGCAACTAATGAAAAACTGTTTTTT
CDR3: CSASFEGLATNEKLFF

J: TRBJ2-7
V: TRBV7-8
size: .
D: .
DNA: TGTGCCAGCAGCTTAGCAGCTCTGGGGGCCAGCGACGAGCAGTACTTC
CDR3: CASSLAALGASDEQYF

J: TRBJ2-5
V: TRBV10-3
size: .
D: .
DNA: TGTGCCATCAGCCCAGGGTCGGGAGAGACCCAGTACTTC
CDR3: CAISPGSGETQYF

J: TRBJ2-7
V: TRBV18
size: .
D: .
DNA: TGTGCCAGCTCACAACCTGCAGGGTACGAGCAGTACTTC
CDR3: CASSQPAGYEQYF

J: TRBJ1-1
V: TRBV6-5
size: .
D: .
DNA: TGTGCCAGCAGTTCTAGTAGCGCCGACCGAGCTTTCTTT
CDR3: CASSSSSADRAFF

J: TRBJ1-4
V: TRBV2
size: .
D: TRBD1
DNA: TGTGCCAGCAGTATCCAACAGGGGGGTAATGAAAAACTGTTTTTT
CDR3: CASSIQQGGNEKLFF

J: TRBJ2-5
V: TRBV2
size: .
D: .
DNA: TGTGCCAGCAGTGACGCCCCCACCTGGCACTTC
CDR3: CASSDAPTWHF

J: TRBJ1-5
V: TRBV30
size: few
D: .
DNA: TGTGCCTGGAGTCGTGGGTTAAGGGAGGCCCAGCATTTT
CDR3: CAWSRGLREAQHF

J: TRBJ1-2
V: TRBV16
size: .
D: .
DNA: TGTGCCAGCAGCCGTTACCGGGACAAGCTCTATGGCTACACCTTC
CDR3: CASSRYRDKLYGYTF

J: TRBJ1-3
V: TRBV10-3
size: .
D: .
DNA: TGTGCCATCAGTGAGTTCGCAGGGGTGTATGCAGGAAACACCATATATTTT
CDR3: CAISEFAGVYAGNTIYF

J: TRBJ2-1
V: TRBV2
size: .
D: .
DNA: TGTGCCAGCAGTCCACCCGGAGTACGCAATGAGCAGTTCTTC
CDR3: CASSPPGVRNEQFF

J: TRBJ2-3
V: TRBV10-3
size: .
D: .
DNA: TGTGCCATCAGACAGGGGAGGAGCACAGATACGCAGTATTTT
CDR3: CAIRQGRSTDTQYF

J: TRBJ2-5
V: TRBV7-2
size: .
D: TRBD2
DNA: TGTGCCAGCAGCTTAGGGTCGAGCGGGAAGCAAGAGACCCAGTACTTC
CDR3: CASSLGSSGKQETQYF

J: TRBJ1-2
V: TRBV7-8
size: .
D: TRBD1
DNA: TGTGCCAGCAGCCCATCCGGGACAGGAGCTGGCTACACCTTC
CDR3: CASSPSGTGAGYTF

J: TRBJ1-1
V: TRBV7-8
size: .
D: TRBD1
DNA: TGTGCCAGCAGCTTAAAACAGGGGACGAACACTGAAGCTTTCTTT
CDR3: CASSLKQGTNTEAFF

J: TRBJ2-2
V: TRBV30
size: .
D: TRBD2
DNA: TGTGCCTGGATAGCTGGACTCGGGACTAGCGGGAAGTCCCCTAACACCGGGGAGCTGTTTTTT
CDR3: CAWIAGLGTSGKSPNTGELFF

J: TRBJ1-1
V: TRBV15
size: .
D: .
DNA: TGTGCCACCAGCAGAGATCAACAGGGCGGCCCGAACACTGAAGCTTTCTTT
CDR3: CATSRDQQGGPNTEAFF

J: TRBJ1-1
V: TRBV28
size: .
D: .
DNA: TGTGCCAGCAGTTCCCATAACAATCGGGGAGACACTGAAGCTTTCTTT
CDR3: CASSSHNNRGDTEAFF

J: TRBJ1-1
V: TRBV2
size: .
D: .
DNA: TGTGCCAGCGGCGAGGGGGGAGGGAGCGCTGAAGCTTTCTTT
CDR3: CASGEGGGSAEAFF

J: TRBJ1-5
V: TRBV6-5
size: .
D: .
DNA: TGTGCCAGCAGTACCACAAGCAATCAGCCCCAGCATTTT
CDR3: CASSTTSNQPQHF

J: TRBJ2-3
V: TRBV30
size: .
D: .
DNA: TGTGCCTGGAGCCTAACAGATACGCAGTATTTT
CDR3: CAWSLTDTQYF

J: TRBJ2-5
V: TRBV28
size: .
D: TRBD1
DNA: TGTGCCACCGGACAGGGGGCCCAAGAGACCCAGTACTTC
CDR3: CATGQGAQETQYF

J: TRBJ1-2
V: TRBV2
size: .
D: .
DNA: TGTGCCAGCAGTGAACAGGCTTTGCCTAACTATGGCTACACCTTC
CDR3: CASSEQALPNYGYTF

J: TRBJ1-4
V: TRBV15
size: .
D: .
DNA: TGTGCCACCAGCTGGACAGCTAATGAAAAACTGTTTTTT
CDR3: CATSWTANEKLFF

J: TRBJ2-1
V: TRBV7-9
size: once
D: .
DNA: TGTGCCAGCAGCTTAGGAGAGTACAATGAGCAGTTCTTC
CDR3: CASSLGEYNEQFF

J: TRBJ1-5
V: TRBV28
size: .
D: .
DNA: TGTGCCAGCAGTCCCCGACAGACCAATCAGCCCCAGCATTTT
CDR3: CASSPRQTNQPQHF